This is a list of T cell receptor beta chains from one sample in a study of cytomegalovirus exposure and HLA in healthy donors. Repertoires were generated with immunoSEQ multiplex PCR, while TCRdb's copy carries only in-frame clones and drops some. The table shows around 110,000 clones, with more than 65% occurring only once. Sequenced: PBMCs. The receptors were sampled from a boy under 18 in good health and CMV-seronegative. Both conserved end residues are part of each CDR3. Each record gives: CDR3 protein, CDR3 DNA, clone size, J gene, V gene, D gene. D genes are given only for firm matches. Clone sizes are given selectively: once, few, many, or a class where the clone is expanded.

CDR3aa: CASSAGLAVYNEQFF
CDR3nt: TGCGCCAGCAGCGCGGGACTAGCAGTATACAATGAGCAGTTCTTC
abundance: NA
j_gene: TRBJ2-1
v_gene: TRBV5-1
d_gene: TRBD2

CDR3aa: CASSLEGSTEAFF
CDR3nt: TGTGCCAGCAGCTTAGAAGGGAGCACTGAAGCTTTCTTT
abundance: NA
j_gene: TRBJ1-1
v_gene: TRBV7-9
d_gene: NA

CDR3aa: CATSRVAGQGGGIQYF
CDR3nt: TGTGCCACCAGCAGAGTTGCGGGACAGGGAGGTGGCATTCAGTACTTC
abundance: few
j_gene: TRBJ2-4
v_gene: TRBV15
d_gene: TRBD1

CDR3aa: CASSLGQTSGANVLTF
CDR3nt: TGTGCCAGCAGCTTGGGACAGACCTCTGGGGCCAACGTCCTGACTTTC
abundance: NA
j_gene: TRBJ2-6
v_gene: TRBV7-9
d_gene: TRBD1

CDR3aa: CASKPKLANYGYTF
CDR3nt: TGTGCCAGCAAACCAAAACTGGCTAACTATGGCTACACCTTC
abundance: few
j_gene: TRBJ1-2
v_gene: TRBV2
d_gene: NA

CDR3aa: CASSLVGLAGGSEQFF
CDR3nt: TGTGCCAGCAGCTTAGTGGGACTAGCGGGAGGATCTGAGCAGTTCTTC
abundance: NA
j_gene: TRBJ2-1
v_gene: TRBV7-8
d_gene: TRBD2

CDR3aa: CALEPGGTPGNTIYF
CDR3nt: TGTGCCTTGGAACCAGGTGGGACTCCGGGAAACACCATATATTTT
abundance: NA
j_gene: TRBJ1-3
v_gene: TRBV30
d_gene: NA

CDR3aa: CSPQGANNSPLHF
CDR3nt: TGCAGCCCCCAGGGGGCCAATAATTCCCCCCTCCACTTT
abundance: NA
j_gene: TRBJ1-6
v_gene: TRBV29-1
d_gene: TRBD1

CDR3aa: CASSQDSLGEKLFF
CDR3nt: TGCGCCAGCAGCCAAGACTCACTCGGGGAAAAACTGTTTTTT
abundance: NA
j_gene: TRBJ1-4
v_gene: TRBV4-1
d_gene: NA

CDR3aa: CASSPSGTSSYEQYF
CDR3nt: TGTGCCAGCAGCCCTTCCGGGACAAGCTCCTACGAGCAGTACTTC
abundance: NA
j_gene: TRBJ2-7
v_gene: TRBV11-2
d_gene: NA

CDR3aa: CASSQDGSSTEAFF
CDR3nt: TGCGCCAGCAGCCAAGATGGCAGTTCCACTGAAGCTTTCTTT
abundance: NA
j_gene: TRBJ1-1
v_gene: TRBV4-3
d_gene: NA

CDR3aa: CASSQDDSVGNQPQHF
CDR3nt: TGCGCCAGCAGCCAAGATGACAGCGTTGGCAATCAGCCCCAGCATTTT
abundance: NA
j_gene: TRBJ1-5
v_gene: TRBV4-1
d_gene: NA

CDR3aa: CATSRALDRGSYEQYF
CDR3nt: TGTGCCACCAGCAGAGCCTTGGACAGGGGCTCCTACGAGCAGTACTTC
abundance: NA
j_gene: TRBJ2-7
v_gene: TRBV15
d_gene: TRBD1

CDR3aa: CASARDREGYGYTF
CDR3nt: TGTGCCAGCGCCCGGGACAGGGAGGGCTATGGCTACACCTTC
abundance: NA
j_gene: TRBJ1-2
v_gene: TRBV28
d_gene: TRBD1

CDR3aa: CASRENRAGANVLTF
CDR3nt: TGTGCCAGCAGGGAGAACAGGGCTGGGGCCAACGTCCTGACTTTC
abundance: few
j_gene: TRBJ2-6
v_gene: TRBV6-1
d_gene: NA

CDR3aa: CAWSRTLENSPLHF
CDR3nt: TGTGCCTGGAGTCGTACGTTAGAAAATTCACCCCTCCACTTT
abundance: NA
j_gene: TRBJ1-6
v_gene: TRBV30
d_gene: NA

CDR3aa: CASSRDRGHGGYTF
CDR3nt: TGTGCCAGCAGTAGGGACAGGGGGCACGGTGGCTACACCTTC
abundance: NA
j_gene: TRBJ1-2
v_gene: TRBV6-5
d_gene: TRBD1

CDR3aa: CASSYSEMNTEAFF
CDR3nt: TGTGCCAGCAGTTACTCGGAGATGAACACTGAAGCTTTCTTT
abundance: NA
j_gene: TRBJ1-1
v_gene: TRBV6-5
d_gene: NA

CDR3aa: CASSLDLSYTGELFF
CDR3nt: TGTGCCAGCAGCTTAGATCTTAGTTACACCGGGGAGCTGTTTTTT
abundance: NA
j_gene: TRBJ2-2
v_gene: TRBV11-2
d_gene: NA

CDR3aa: CASSPGLNNEQFF
CDR3nt: TGTGCCAGCAGCCCGGGACTTAACAATGAGCAGTTCTTC
abundance: NA
j_gene: TRBJ2-1
v_gene: TRBV6-1
d_gene: NA

CDR3aa: CASGAGQGRETQYF
CDR3nt: TGTGCCAGCGGGGCGGGACAGGGGCGGGAGACCCAGTACTTC
abundance: NA
j_gene: TRBJ2-5
v_gene: TRBV11-2
d_gene: TRBD1

CDR3aa: CASSIDLETGVSGANVLTF
CDR3nt: TGTGCCAGTAGTATAGATCTCGAGACAGGGGTCTCTGGGGCCAACGTCCTGACTTTC
abundance: NA
j_gene: TRBJ2-6
v_gene: TRBV19
d_gene: TRBD1

CDR3aa: CASSTSGGNEQFF
CDR3nt: TGTGCCAGCAGCACTAGCGGGGGCAATGAGCAGTTCTTC
abundance: NA
j_gene: TRBJ2-1
v_gene: TRBV7-3
d_gene: TRBD2

CDR3aa: CASSYPGGPGTDTQYF
CDR3nt: TGCGCCAGCAGCTATCCGGGAGGGCCTGGCACAGATACGCAGTATTTT
abundance: NA
j_gene: TRBJ2-3
v_gene: TRBV5-1
d_gene: TRBD2

CDR3aa: CASSWARAGDEKLFF
CDR3nt: TGTGCCAGCAGCTGGGCCAGGGCCGGTGATGAAAAACTGTTTTTT
abundance: NA
j_gene: TRBJ1-4
v_gene: TRBV6-5
d_gene: NA

CDR3aa: CAWRARTGENQPQHF
CDR3nt: TGTGCCTGGAGGGCGAGGACAGGGGAAAATCAGCCCCAGCATTTT
abundance: NA
j_gene: TRBJ1-5
v_gene: TRBV30
d_gene: TRBD1

CDR3aa: CASSEGIKRQGVGETQYF
CDR3nt: TGTGCCAGCAGTGAAGGGATTAAGAGACAGGGGGTCGGTGAGACCCAGTACTTC
abundance: few
j_gene: TRBJ2-5
v_gene: TRBV2
d_gene: TRBD1

CDR3aa: CASSSTSGSLYNEQFF
CDR3nt: TGTGCCAGCAGTTCGACTAGCGGGAGTTTGTACAATGAGCAGTTCTTC
abundance: NA
j_gene: TRBJ2-1
v_gene: TRBV27
d_gene: TRBD2

CDR3aa: CASSFPEWETQYF
CDR3nt: TGTGCCAGCAGCTTTCCGGAGTGGGAGACCCAGTACTTC
abundance: NA
j_gene: TRBJ2-5
v_gene: TRBV11-3
d_gene: NA

CDR3aa: CASSLAGRDYEQYF
CDR3nt: TGTGCCAGCAGCTTGGCTGGCAGGGACTACGAGCAGTACTTC
abundance: NA
j_gene: TRBJ2-7
v_gene: TRBV5-6
d_gene: NA

CDR3aa: CASSERTGGGYTF
CDR3nt: TGCGCCAGCAGCGAACGGACAGGCGGAGGCTACACCTTC
abundance: NA
j_gene: TRBJ1-2
v_gene: TRBV4-1
d_gene: TRBD1

CDR3aa: CASSPTGGLTLHF
CDR3nt: TGTGCCAGCAGTCCGACAGGGGGTCTGACCCTCCACTTT
abundance: NA
j_gene: TRBJ1-6
v_gene: TRBV28
d_gene: TRBD1

CDR3aa: CASSPGTSGTYEQYF
CDR3nt: TGTGCCAGCAGTCCTGGGACTAGCGGGACCTACGAGCAGTACTTC
abundance: NA
j_gene: TRBJ2-7
v_gene: TRBV6-5
d_gene: TRBD2

CDR3aa: CATSRDQVGPEAFF
CDR3nt: TGTGCCACCAGCAGAGATCAGGTTGGCCCTGAAGCTTTCTTT
abundance: NA
j_gene: TRBJ1-1
v_gene: TRBV15
d_gene: NA

CDR3aa: CASSLNLGLRGLEQYF
CDR3nt: TGCGCCAGCAGCTTGAATTTAGGCTTAAGAGGTCTCGAGCAGTACTTC
abundance: few
j_gene: TRBJ2-7
v_gene: TRBV5-1
d_gene: NA

CDR3aa: CAWIPGGYGYTF
CDR3nt: TGTGCCTGGATCCCCGGGGGCTATGGCTACACCTTC
abundance: NA
j_gene: TRBJ1-2
v_gene: TRBV30
d_gene: NA

CDR3aa: CASRGRYLDTQYF
CDR3nt: TGTGCCAGCAGGGGCCGCTACTTGGATACGCAGTATTTT
abundance: few
j_gene: TRBJ2-3
v_gene: TRBV18
d_gene: NA

CDR3aa: CAWSAHRLAGGTYYEQYF
CDR3nt: TGTGCCTGGAGTGCCCACCGACTAGCGGGAGGAACTTACTACGAGCAGTACTTC
abundance: NA
j_gene: TRBJ2-7
v_gene: TRBV30
d_gene: TRBD2

CDR3aa: CASSPLLGYGYTF
CDR3nt: TGTGCCAGCAGCCCACTACTAGGTTATGGCTACACCTTC
abundance: NA
j_gene: TRBJ1-2
v_gene: TRBV11-2
d_gene: NA

CDR3aa: CATGTGGLYSNQPQHF
CDR3nt: TGTGCCACCGGGACAGGGGGCCTTTATAGCAATCAGCCCCAGCATTTT
abundance: NA
j_gene: TRBJ1-5
v_gene: TRBV28
d_gene: TRBD1

CDR3aa: CASSATSGIYNEQFF
CDR3nt: TGTGCCAGCAGCGCGACTAGCGGGATTTACAATGAGCAGTTCTTC
abundance: NA
j_gene: TRBJ2-1
v_gene: TRBV9
d_gene: TRBD2

CDR3aa: CASSDMGLASGVDTQYF
CDR3nt: TGTGCCAGCAGTGATATGGGACTAGCTTCAGGGGTGGATACGCAGTATTTT
abundance: NA
j_gene: TRBJ2-3
v_gene: TRBV6-1
d_gene: TRBD2

CDR3aa: CASRTSAAGGEQFF
CDR3nt: TGTGCCAGCAGGACCAGCGCCGCGGGGGGTGAGCAGTTCTTC
abundance: NA
j_gene: TRBJ2-1
v_gene: TRBV2
d_gene: TRBD2

CDR3aa: CSVGQDGYTF
CDR3nt: TGCAGCGTTGGTCAGGATGGCTACACCTTC
abundance: NA
j_gene: TRBJ1-2
v_gene: TRBV29-1
d_gene: NA

CDR3aa: CASSLRGNGAEAFF
CDR3nt: TGTGCCAGCAGCTTAAGGGGAAATGGAGCTGAAGCTTTCTTT
abundance: NA
j_gene: TRBJ1-1
v_gene: TRBV7-8
d_gene: NA